This T cell receptor beta chain was obtained from a study of T-cell reconstitution after alpha-beta-depleted transplantation in children. Library preparation (for TCRbeta) was performed with unique molecular identifiers. TCRdb reanalysed the PCR reads using MiXCR and keeps one entry per CDR3 protein. The sample yields over 550,000 distinct CDR3 sequences, 10% seen once. V lost 9 bases to trimming and J lost 0 bases; unmatched junction nucleotides: 14. The CDR3 runs to 17 residues. Many counts were recorded for this clonotype. This clonotype was sampled from a human donor who donated a stem cell graft to a child with acute myeloid leukemia. The chain carries TRBV12-3 or TRBV12-4 and TRBJ2-4, with TRBD2 matching 7 bases. This material consisted of PBMCs from the stem cell graft donor, taken from the stem cell graft. The CDR3: CASQTSIRTAAKNIQYF. DNA for the CDR3: TGTGCCAGTCAGACTAGCATTAGGACTGCAGCCAAAAACATTCAGTACTTC.